These T cell receptor beta chains were read from a single sample in a study of patients with pleural tuberculosis. TCRdb reprocessed the reads via MiXCR and lists one record per CDR3 protein. The data contain about 30,000 distinct CDR3 sequences, about 20% of them singletons. Input material: peripheral blood. These receptors all stem from a human donor with pleural tuberculosis. CDR3s include the opening cysteine and the closing phenylalanine or tryptophan. A D gene is named only where the DNA matches it firmly. The listing skips clone size in some rows; elsewhere it reads once, few, many or a size class.

d_gene	len	v_gene	abundance	j_gene	CDR3aa	CDR3nt
TRBD1	17	TRBV12-3/TRBV12-4	NA	TRBJ2-2	CASRYPQTGSPTGELFF	TGTGCCAGCAGGTATCCTCAGACAGGGTCACCCACCGGGGAGCTGTTTTTT
NA	11	TRBV20-1	many	TRBJ1-1	CSARAYLSAFF	TGCAGTGCAAGGGCATACCTGTCGGCTTTCTTT
NA	12	TRBV29-1	many	TRBJ2-3	CSGNREADTQYF	TGCAGCGGAAACAGGGAGGCAGATACGCAGTATTTT
TRBD1	17	TRBV2	few	TRBJ2-6	CASKRQGESSGANVLTF	TGTGCCAGCAAAAGACAGGGGGAAAGCTCTGGGGCCAACGTCCTGACTTTC
NA	15	TRBV24-1	many	TRBJ2-6	CATSDSRTGANVLTF	TGTGCCACCAGTGATTCGCGGACTGGGGCCAACGTCCTGACTTTC
NA	15	TRBV20-1	once	TRBJ1-2	CSARDNSSPGRIYTF	TGCAGTGCTAGAGATAATAGCAGCCCGGGAAGAATTTACACCTTC
NA	13	TRBV12-3/TRBV12-4	many	TRBJ2-3	CASSSPGPDTQYF	TGTGCCAGCAGTTCTCCGGGGCCAGATACGCAGTATTTT
NA	17	TRBV4-2	many	TRBJ1-3	CASSQRSTGTGGNTIYF	TGTGCCAGCAGCCAAAGATCTACAGGGACTGGAGGAAACACCATATATTTT
NA	16	TRBV4-1	many	TRBJ1-5	CASSQDDPTSNQPQHF	TGCGCCAGCAGCCAAGATGATCCAACGAGTAATCAGCCCCAGCATTTT
NA	17	TRBV19	many	TRBJ1-1	CASSIAQSAIRNTEAFF	TGTGCCAGTAGTATAGCTCAGTCGGCCATCAGGAACACTGAAGCTTTCTTT
NA	19	TRBV3-1	many	TRBJ2-1	CASSPLFRFETATPNEQFF	TGTGCCAGCAGCCCCCTATTTCGATTTGAGACAGCTACCCCGAATGAGCAGTTCTTC
NA	16	TRBV7-2	many	TRBJ1-1	CASSLVAGKLNTEAFF	TGTGCCAGCAGCTTAGTAGCAGGGAAACTGAACACTGAAGCTTTCTTT
NA	16	TRBV15	many	TRBJ1-3	CATSRDFAGTGNTIYF	TGTGCCACCAGCAGAGACTTTGCAGGGACGGGAAACACCATATATTTT
TRBD2	16	TRBV27	many	TRBJ2-1	CASSPSWGRAHNEQFF	TGTGCCAGCAGCCCATCGTGGGGGAGGGCCCACAATGAGCAGTTCTTC
NA	15	TRBV12-3/TRBV12-4	NA	TRBJ1-1	CASSVWWSDNTEAFF	TGTGCCAGCAGCGTTTGGTGGTCCGATAACACTGAAGCTTTCTTT
TRBD1	16	TRBV6-6	many	TRBJ1-5	CASSYSDRGSNQPQHF	TGTGCCAGCAGTTACTCAGACAGGGGGAGCAATCAGCCCCAGCATTTT
TRBD1	16	TRBV29-1	NA	TRBJ2-7	CSVEVTNRGEAHEQYF	TGCAGCGTTGAAGTCACCAACAGGGGAGAAGCCCACGAGCAGTACTTC
NA	13	TRBV19	many	TRBJ2-7	CASSIGQSNEQYF	TGTGCCAGTAGTATCGGGCAGTCAAACGAGCAGTACTTC
NA	15	TRBV12-3/TRBV12-4	many	TRBJ1-2	CASSTPSNGDYGYTF	TGTGCCAGCAGCACGCCTTCCAACGGAGACTATGGCTACACCTTC
NA	15	TRBV28	many	TRBJ1-2	CASSPDAETNYGYTF	TGTGCCAGCAGTCCCGATGCAGAAACTAACTATGGCTACACCTTC
TRBD1	15	TRBV4-1	many	TRBJ1-5	CASSYAGGPNQPQHF	TGCGCCAGCAGCTATGCAGGGGGCCCGAATCAGCCCCAGCATTTT
NA	14	TRBV2	NA	TRBJ2-5	CANNLGGDAETQYF	TGCGCCAACAACCTAGGCGGAGACGCAGAGACCCAGTACTTC
NA	16	TRBV9	many	TRBJ1-1	CASSVGAGSMNTEAFF	TGTGCCAGCAGCGTAGGGGCAGGCTCAATGAACACTGAAGCTTTCTTT
TRBD1	15	TRBV6-1	medium-sized	TRBJ1-1	CASRRRQGLNTEAFF	TGTGCCAGCAGACGAAGACAGGGGCTGAACACTGAAGCTTTCTTT
NA	15	TRBV4-1	many	TRBJ1-2	CASSPTRTTNYGYTF	TGCGCCAGCAGCCCAACAAGAACAACTAACTATGGCTACACCTTC
NA	16	TRBV24-1	many	TRBJ1-2	CATSRSRSGPEDGYTF	TGTGCCACCAGCCGCTCTCGGAGTGGGCCTGAGGATGGCTACACCTTC
NA	14	TRBV2	many	TRBJ1-5	CASSGRGGGQPQHF	TGTGCCAGCAGTGGCAGGGGAGGCGGTCAGCCCCAGCATTTT
NA	13	TRBV6-6	medium-sized	TRBJ1-1	CASSYDMNTEAFF	TGTGCCAGCAGTTACGACATGAACACTGAAGCTTTCTTT
NA	11	TRBV5-1	many	TRBJ1-1	CASTVGTEAFF	TGCGCCAGCACCGTGGGCACTGAAGCTTTCTTT
TRBD2	15	TRBV7-9	NA	TRBJ2-7	CASSLGLAGLYEQYF	TGTGCCAGCAGCTTAGGGCTAGCGGGATTATACGAGCAGTACTTC
NA	13	TRBV20-1	many	TRBJ2-2	CSARDESGGELFF	TGCAGTGCTAGAGATGAGAGCGGCGGGGAGCTGTTTTTT
NA	13	TRBV19	many	TRBJ2-1	CASSFGNYNEQFF	TGTGCCAGTAGTTTCGGGAACTACAATGAGCAGTTCTTC
TRBD1	14	TRBV4-1	many	TRBJ2-1	CASSPGQGAGEQFF	TGCGCCAGCAGCCCAGGACAGGGGGCAGGGGAGCAGTTCTTC
NA	16	TRBV12-3/TRBV12-4	many	TRBJ2-2	CASRAIGTTVTGELFF	TGTGCCAGCAGAGCAATCGGAACTACGGTCACCGGGGAGCTGTTTTTT
TRBD2	16	TRBV5-1	many	TRBJ2-3	CASSLDPGLAGDTQYF	TGCGCCAGCAGCTTGGACCCGGGACTAGCGGGAGATACGCAGTATTTT
TRBD1	11	TRBV12-3/TRBV12-4	few	TRBJ2-7	CASGRGLVQYF	TGTGCCAGCGGCAGGGGGCTAGTGCAGTACTTC
TRBD1	15	TRBV5-1	many	TRBJ2-1	CASSTGQASYNEQFF	TGCGCCAGCAGCACCGGACAGGCATCCTACAATGAGCAGTTCTTC